The present entry profiles one T cell receptor beta chain with its context. These data originate in a study of T cells after yellow fever vaccination. J gave up 4 bases and V 7 bases, and 3 bases lay outside the gene matches. This CDR3 comprises 12 residues. MiXCR was run by TCRdb on the 5' RACE reads, yielding one entry per CDR3 protein. The repertoire holds nearly 550,000 distinct CDR3 sequences, with 15% to 20% as singletons. V and J are TRBV12-3 or TRBV12-4 and TRBJ1-1; TRBD1 matches at 7 bases. The clonotype was recovered from a young man who received the YFV17D yellow fever vaccine. Sequences were derived from PBMCs, sampled 15 days after the yellow fever booster vaccination. CDR3 nucleotides: TGTGCCAGCAATCCAGGGGGCACTGAAGCTTTCTTT. This translates into CASNPGGTEAFF.